Below, 24 T cell receptor beta chains from the same sample are listed, as sequenced in a study of neurological immune-mediated disorders. One entry per CDR3 protein results from TCRdb running MiXCR on the 5' RACE reads. The sample includes 50,000 to 65,000 distinct CDR3 sequences, around 3.6% seen only once; the top ten take 1.5% to 2%. Sequenced: PBMCs. The receptors originated from a man aged 25 to 40 with multiple sclerosis.

This clonotype has at least ten counts. The J gene is TRBJ2-5, the V gene TRBV7-9; 8 positions agree with TRBD2. The CDR3 runs to 15 residues. Germline trimming cut 2 bases from V and 2 bases from J; bases unmatched to any gene: 4. Germline V gene sequence: CDR1 SEHNR, CDR2 FQNEAQ (reference sequence). The CDR3 loop is CASSLTGGGQETQYF. The CDR3 bases are TGTGCCAGCAGCTTAACCGGCGGGGGGCAAGAGACCCAGTACTTC. The full variable domain, in which reference TRBV7-9 and TRBJ2-5 provide the parts outside the CDR3, is DTGVSQNPRHKITKRGQNVTFRCDPISEHNRLYWYRQTLGQGPEFLTYFQNEAQLEKSRLLSDRFSAERPKGSFSTLEIQRTEQGDSAMYLCASSLTGGGQETQYFGPGTRLLVL.

This clonotype was seen at least ten times. The chain couples TRBV20-1 to TRBJ2-7; 11 bases fit TRBD1. V lost 6 bases to trimming and J lost 3 bases; unmatched junction nucleotides: 10. Per the germline V gene, CDR1 is DFQATT and CDR2 is SNEGSKA (reference sequence). The CDR3 spans 15 residues. CDR3 protein: CSARAGQGAYYEQYF. In DNA form, the CDR3 reads TGCAGTGCCCGGGCAGGACAGGGGGCTTACTACGAGCAGTACTTC.

This clonotype was picked up many times. V usage is TRBV10-3 and J usage is TRBJ2-7, with 8 bases lining up with TRBD1. With V trimmed by 3 bases and J by 4 bases, 5 bases remained unmatched. The CDR3 is made up of 14 amino acids. Looked up from germline, CDR1 is ENHRY and CDR2 is SYGVKD. This CDR3 reads CAISDTTGVYEQYF. Written as DNA, the CDR3 is TGTGCCATCAGTGATACGACAGGGGTGTACGAGCAGTACTTC.

This clonotype has a count of ten or more. The gene calls are TRBV20-1 and TRBJ1-1; maybe TRBD1 (6 bases). Germline values: CDR1 DFQATT, CDR2 SNEGSKA (reference sequence). Trimming stripped 4 bases from V and 5 bases from J, with 20 bases between. This CDR3 is 15 amino acids long. The CDR3 sequence is CSATLLRGGETEAFF. CDR3 nucleotides: TGCAGTGCTACCCTCTTAAGAGGGGGAGAGACTGAAGCTTTCTTT.

This clonotype has at least ten counts. V and J are TRBV20-1 and TRBJ2-3, with 9 bases matching TRBD1. V was clipped by 6 bases and J by 7 bases; unmatched bases: 5. Germline assignment: CDR1 DFQATT and CDR2 SNEGSKA (reference sequence). This CDR3 has 12 residues. The CDR3 nucleotides read TGCAGTGCGAGGACAGGGGACAATACGCAGTATTTT. It specifies CSARTGDNTQYF.

This clonotype was found many times. The chain employs TRBV5-1 and TRBJ1-2; no clear D gene. The CDR3 has 13 residues. The germline V gene has CDR1 SGHRS and CDR2 YFSETQ. Trimming shortened V by 0 bases and J by 8 bases, and 11 bases separated the two germline ends. The CDR3 DNA is TGCGCCAGCAGCTTGGCTCCCTTGGGCGGCTACACCTTC. It translates to CASSLAPLGGYTF.

This clonotype was observed at least ten times. The gene calls are TRBV25-1 and TRBJ1-2; no firm D call. Germline V CDR1 and CDR2: MGHDK, SYGVNS. Trimming removed 4 bases from V and 8 bases from J, with 8 bases in between. The CDR3 sequence is 11 residues long. This chain's CDR3 is CASSVREGYTF. Here the CDR3 DNA reads TGTGCCAGCAGTGTACGGGAGGGCTACACCTTC.

This clonotype was observed a few times. This could be a read error, since a much larger clone is one nucleotide away. The rearrangement joins TRBV10-1 to TRBJ1-4; D is unresolved. The CDR3 has 12 residues. From germline, CDR1 is WNHNN and CDR2 SYGVQD (reference sequence). The germline V and J ends were trimmed by 3 bases and 10 bases, with 9 bases remaining between them. CDR3 loop: CASSEVSGKLFF. The CDR3 DNA reads as TGCGCCAGCAGTGAAGTTTCTGGAAAACTGTTTTTT.

This clonotype was counted at least ten times. The V call is TRBV29-1, the J call TRBJ1-2; no clear D. V lost 6 bases and J lost 7, with 9 bases in between. The germline V gene has CDR1 SQVTM and CDR2 ANQGSEA. CDR3 length: 10 residues. CDR3 sequence (DNA): TGCAGCGTCCTTAATGGTGGCTACACCTTC. This encodes CSVLNGGYTF.

This clonotype has ten or more counts. This chain connects TRBV21-1 to TRBJ2-1; the tabulated D call, TRBD1, remains unverified against the DNA. TRBV21-1 is a recognized pseudogene. The CDR3 is made up of 17 amino acids. The chain's CDR3 is CASSKWPAREMCDEQFF. Here the CDR3 DNA reads TGTGCCAGCAGCAAATGGCCAGCCCGGGAAATGTGCGATGAGCAGTTCTTC.

This clonotype was counted ten times or more. The chain carries TRBV7-3 and TRBJ1-4; D is uncertain. The CDR3 is 13 residues long. V was trimmed by 5 bases and J by 7 bases, leaving 11 bases between them. Germline V gene lookup returns CDR1 SGHTA and CDR2 FQGTGA. This CDR3 reads CASSQRKGEKLFF. DNA for the CDR3: TGTGCCAGCAGCCAAAGGAAAGGTGAAAAACTGTTTTTT.

This clonotype was detected ten times or more. The chain carries TRBV20-1 and TRBJ2-3; TRBD1 might be the D (6 bases). This CDR3 region has 14 residues. V was clipped by 4 bases and J by 5 bases, with 16 bases between them. CDR1 and CDR2 (germline): DFQATT, SNEGSKA (reference sequence). The CDR3 reads CSATLRRGKDTQYF. The CDR3 bases are TGCAGTGCTACCCTACGCAGGGGTAAAGATACGCAGTATTTT.

In its sample, this clonotype was seen many times. The chain links TRBV6-5 to TRBJ2-7; D remains ambiguous. The CDR3 consists of 14 residues. Germline V gene data show CDR1 as MNHEY and CDR2 as SVGAGI. V lost 2 bases, J lost 3 bases, and 11 bases lay in between. The CDR3 DNA follows: TGTGCCAGCAGTTACGGCCAGTCATACTACGAGCAGTACTTC. It is translated as CASSYGQSYYEQYF.

This clonotype came up many times. The chain couples TRBV20-1 to TRBJ2-3; a weak D match, TRBD2 (5 bases). V was cut by 0 bases and J by 3 bases, with 10 bases left in between. The germline V gene encodes CDR1 DFQATT and CDR2 SNEGSKA (reference sequence). This CDR3 has 14 amino acids. The CDR3 reads CSARDPRGTDTQYF. The DNA for the CDR3 is TGCAGTGCTAGAGATCCACGGGGAACAGATACGCAGTATTTT.

Many counts were recorded for this clonotype. V gene TRBV20-1 combines with J gene TRBJ1-2, with a possible D match to TRBD1 (5 bases). The CDR3 loop spans 14 amino acids. V dropped 3 bases and J dropped 2 bases, with 13 bases sitting between them. Germline lookup yields CDR1 DFQATT and CDR2 SNEGSKA (reference sequence). The CDR3 DNA is TGCAGTGCTAGGTTTCAGGGCGGAAACTATGGCTACACCTTC. It is translated as CSARFQGGNYGYTF.

This clonotype was counted only a few times. A much larger clone is a single base away; this may be a read error. V gene TRBV12-3 or TRBV12-4 combines with J gene TRBJ2-2; D gene unclear. The V gene lost 1 base and the J gene lost 4 bases, with 10 bases spanning the gap. The CDR3 is 15 amino acids. The CDR3 region is CASSLGGKGTGELFF. The CDR3, as DNA: TGTGCCAGCAGTTTAGGGGGAAAGGGCACCGGGGAGCTGTTTTTT.

This clonotype was counted once. V gene TRBV5-1 combines with J gene TRBJ2-5; unclear D gene. The CDR3 is made up of 17 amino acids. Per germline, CDR1 SGHRS and CDR2 YFSETQ. Trimming stripped 1 base from V and 4 bases from J, with 20 bases between. The CDR3 DNA reads as TGCGCCAGCAGCTTGATTCGTGTCACGGGTTTTGGAGAGACCCAGTACTTC. Encoded protein: CASSLIRVTGFGETQYF.

This clonotype was seen many times. The chain joins TRBV11-2 to TRBJ2-3; no reliable D call. Germline V gene data show CDR1 as SGHAT and CDR2 as FQNNGV. Between the trimmed V and J ends, which lost 2 bases and 3 bases, there was a span of 6 bases. This CDR3 has 13 amino acids. The CDR3 region has the DNA TGTGCCAGCAGCTTACTTTTGACAGATACGCAGTATTTT. Residues: CASSLLLTDTQYF.

This clonotype was counted ten times or more. V usage is TRBV20-1 and J usage is TRBJ2-5; TRBD2 agrees at 9 bases. Germline CDR1 reads DFQATT; CDR2 reads SNEGSKA (reference sequence). The CDR3 consists of 13 residues. Trimming at V came to 3 bases and at J to 3 bases, leaving 2 bases not matched to a gene. The CDR3 DNA sequence: TGCAGTGCTAGGCGACTAGCGGAAGAGACCCAGTACTTC. Its protein product is CSARRLAEETQYF.

This clonotype has at least ten counts. The genes are TRBV29-1 and TRBJ1-2, with D possibly matching TRBD1 (5 bases). This CDR3 is 13 amino acids long. Trimming pared 5 bases from V and 0 bases from J, leaving 10 bases between. In germline, CDR1 is SQVTM, CDR2 ANQGSEA. Here the CDR3 DNA reads TGCAGCGTTCCGACAGCCCCTAACTATGGCTACACCTTC. This translates into CSVPTAPNYGYTF.

At least ten counts were recorded for this clonotype. At one of its ends the junction is not consistent with the germline gene, which may arise from a read error. The chain carries TRBV7-8 and TRBJ2-1; 7 bases are shared with TRBD2. CDR3 length: 11 residues. CDR1 and CDR2 from the germline V gene are SGHVS and FQNEAQ. The CDR3 sequence: CASTLAGEQFF. As DNA, the CDR3 is TGTGCCAGCACCTTAGCGGGTGAGCAGTTCTTC.

Many counts were recorded for this clonotype. The chain carries TRBV7-6 and TRBJ2-7, with 11 nucleotides matching TRBD2. Trimming took 5 bases from V and 1 from J; bases not matched to a gene: 4. CDR3 length: 15 amino acids. The germline V gene encodes CDR1 SGHVS and CDR2 FNYEAQ. CDR3 nucleotides: TGTGCCAGCAGCCCACTAGCGGGAGAGTCCTACGAGCAGTACTTC. The encoded protein is CASSPLAGESYEQYF.

There are many counts of this clonotype. This rearrangement joins TRBV29-1 to TRBJ1-3; 9 bases fit TRBD1. Germline CDR1 reads SQVTM; CDR2 reads ANQGSEA. The ends lost 4 bases at V and 3 bases at J; junction bases unmatched: 10. The length of the CDR3 is 16 residues. The DNA of the CDR3 is TGCAGCGTTGCTTCTGCCGGGACAGGGCTTGGAAACACCATATATTTT. This translates into CSVASAGTGLGNTIYF.

In its sample, this clonotype was seen many times. The chain combines TRBV12-3 or TRBV12-4 with TRBJ2-5; perhaps TRBD2 as D (5 bases). This CDR3 spans 13 amino acids. Trimming took 6 bases from V and 1 from J, leaving 9 bases between them. CDR3 region: CASSKRSQETQYF. DNA for the CDR3: TGTGCCAGCAGCAAGCGGTCCCAAGAGACCCAGTACTTC.